These T cell receptor beta chains were read from a single sample in a study of cytomegalovirus exposure and HLA in healthy donors. Libraries were prepared by immunoSEQ multiplex PCR; TCRdb keeps only in-frame clonotypes and omits some of them. The data hold 150,000 to 200,000 clones, with around 76% observed a single time. The sequenced sample consisted of PBMCs. Receptor source: a female donor in good health and CMV-seronegative. Both conserved end residues are part of each CDR3. Fields, in order: V gene, clone size, D gene, J gene, CDR3 DNA, CDR3 protein. D genes are given only for firm matches. Part of the rows lack a size; the others show once, few, many or a class for expanded clones.

v_gene: TRBV6-1; abundance: .; d_gene: .; j_gene: TRBJ1-4; CDR3nt: TGTGCCAGCAGACAAGGCGGGGAAGAAAAACTGTTTTTT; CDR3aa: CASRQGGEEKLFF
v_gene: TRBV18; abundance: .; d_gene: TRBD1; j_gene: TRBJ2-7; CDR3nt: TGTGCCAGCTCATTTCAAAAACCGGGACAGGGCGACCACGAGCAGTACTTC; CDR3aa: CASSFQKPGQGDHEQYF
v_gene: TRBV6-1; abundance: .; d_gene: .; j_gene: TRBJ1-4; CDR3nt: TGTGCCAGCAGTCTCCTCGGTGCAACTAATGAAAAACTGTTTTTT; CDR3aa: CASSLLGATNEKLFF
v_gene: TRBV25-1; abundance: .; d_gene: TRBD1; j_gene: TRBJ2-1; CDR3nt: TGTGCCAGCAGTGGCGGGACAGGGTCCTACAATGAGCAGTTCTTC; CDR3aa: CASSGGTGSYNEQFF
v_gene: TRBV7-6; abundance: .; d_gene: .; j_gene: TRBJ2-3; CDR3nt: TGTGCCAGCAGCCGGAGACTCTCCAGGGGAGAAAGTACGCAGTATTTT; CDR3aa: CASSRRLSRGESTQYF
v_gene: TRBV9; abundance: .; d_gene: TRBD1; j_gene: TRBJ2-6; CDR3nt: TGTGCCAGCAGCCCCCGTGGCAGGGGGCAGAGTGGGGCCAACGTCCTGACTTTC; CDR3aa: CASSPRGRGQSGANVLTF
v_gene: TRBV5-4; abundance: .; d_gene: TRBD1; j_gene: TRBJ2-2; CDR3nt: TGTGCCAGCAGCCCAATCCTGGACAGGGACACCGGGGAGCTGTTTTTT; CDR3aa: CASSPILDRDTGELFF
v_gene: TRBV19; abundance: .; d_gene: .; j_gene: TRBJ1-5; CDR3nt: TGTGCCAGTACCCCACGGGGGGCCAGCAATCAGCCCCAGCATTTT; CDR3aa: CASTPRGASNQPQHF
v_gene: TRBV9; abundance: few; d_gene: .; j_gene: TRBJ2-1; CDR3nt: TGTGCCAGCAGCGTAGTTGAGGGATATGGCAATGAGCAGTTCTTC; CDR3aa: CASSVVEGYGNEQFF
v_gene: TRBV6-6; abundance: .; d_gene: .; j_gene: TRBJ2-3; CDR3nt: TGTGCCAGCAAACCGGGGGGCACAGATACGCAGTATTTT; CDR3aa: CASKPGGTDTQYF
v_gene: TRBV10-3; abundance: .; d_gene: TRBD2; j_gene: TRBJ2-1; CDR3nt: TGTGCCATCAGGAATAGCGGGGGCCTCAGCTCCTACAATGAGCAGTTCTTC; CDR3aa: CAIRNSGGLSSYNEQFF
v_gene: TRBV5-1; abundance: .; d_gene: .; j_gene: TRBJ2-7; CDR3nt: TGCGCCAGCAGCCCTCCGGCGGGAACGAACGAGCAGTACTTC; CDR3aa: CASSPPAGTNEQYF
v_gene: TRBV18; abundance: .; d_gene: .; j_gene: TRBJ2-5; CDR3nt: TGTGCCAGCTCACCACCGACAACGGAGACCCAGTACTTC; CDR3aa: CASSPPTTETQYF
v_gene: TRBV10-3; abundance: .; d_gene: .; j_gene: TRBJ1-3; CDR3nt: TGTGCCACCCCGATCTGGTCAGGGGCGGGAAACACCATATATTTT; CDR3aa: CATPIWSGAGNTIYF
v_gene: TRBV6-5; abundance: .; d_gene: TRBD1; j_gene: TRBJ2-1; CDR3nt: TGTGCCAGCAGGACAGGGCAGGGTGAGCAGTTCTTC; CDR3aa: CASRTGQGEQFF
v_gene: TRBV5-5; abundance: .; d_gene: TRBD1; j_gene: TRBJ2-6; CDR3nt: TGTGCCAGCAGCCCGACAGGGCACGGGGCCAACGTCCTGACTTTC; CDR3aa: CASSPTGHGANVLTF
v_gene: TRBV11-2; abundance: few; d_gene: .; j_gene: TRBJ2-4; CDR3nt: TGTGCCAGCAGTAGCTTGGGGGGACAGTACTTC; CDR3aa: CASSSLGGQYF
v_gene: TRBV13; abundance: .; d_gene: .; j_gene: TRBJ2-4; CDR3nt: TGTGCCAGCAGCTGGGCCGGATCCGGAGGCAAAAACATTCAGTACTTC; CDR3aa: CASSWAGSGGKNIQYF
v_gene: TRBV7-9; abundance: .; d_gene: .; j_gene: TRBJ1-5; CDR3nt: TGTGCCAGCAGTGGGGGGGGGAACCGCAATCAGCCCCAGCATTTT; CDR3aa: CASSGGGNRNQPQHF
v_gene: TRBV7-9; abundance: .; d_gene: .; j_gene: TRBJ1-2; CDR3nt: TGTGCCAGCAGCTTGGGCAGGGACTATGGCTACACCTTC; CDR3aa: CASSLGRDYGYTF
v_gene: TRBV5-8; abundance: few; d_gene: .; j_gene: TRBJ1-6; CDR3nt: TGTGCCAGCAGCTTTAAGATTAGTTCACCCCTCCACTTT; CDR3aa: CASSFKISSPLHF
v_gene: TRBV15; abundance: .; d_gene: .; j_gene: TRBJ2-2; CDR3nt: TGTGCCACCAGCAGAGAGAGGAGGACTTTACACACCGGGGAGCTGTTTTTT; CDR3aa: CATSRERRTLHTGELFF
v_gene: TRBV19; abundance: .; d_gene: .; j_gene: TRBJ2-7; CDR3nt: TGTGCCAGTAGTGACCGGGACTACGAGCAGTACTTC; CDR3aa: CASSDRDYEQYF
v_gene: TRBV7-6; abundance: few; d_gene: .; j_gene: TRBJ2-5; CDR3nt: TGTGCCAGCAGCTTAGCGCCGGGGGGCACGGAGACCCAGTACTTC; CDR3aa: CASSLAPGGTETQYF
v_gene: TRBV29-1; abundance: .; d_gene: .; j_gene: TRBJ2-2; CDR3nt: TGCAGCGCCCCCGTAGGGGCAGGGATCACCGGGGAGCTGTTTTTT; CDR3aa: CSAPVGAGITGELFF
v_gene: TRBV19; abundance: .; d_gene: TRBD1; j_gene: TRBJ1-2; CDR3nt: TGTGCCAGTAGTATAAGGGGACAGACCTATGGCTACACCTTC; CDR3aa: CASSIRGQTYGYTF
v_gene: TRBV5-1; abundance: .; d_gene: TRBD2; j_gene: TRBJ2-3; CDR3nt: TGCGCCAGCATGGGGGGAGGGCCGAAGGATACGCAGTATTTT; CDR3aa: CASMGGGPKDTQYF
v_gene: TRBV19; abundance: .; d_gene: .; j_gene: TRBJ1-1; CDR3nt: TGTGCCAGTAGTCCGCGGGACGGATTCACTGAAGCTTTCTTT; CDR3aa: CASSPRDGFTEAFF
v_gene: TRBV19; abundance: .; d_gene: .; j_gene: TRBJ1-2; CDR3nt: TGTGCCAGTAGTATAAATACAGCCGACCATGGCTACACCTTC; CDR3aa: CASSINTADHGYTF
v_gene: TRBV6-1; abundance: .; d_gene: TRBD2; j_gene: TRBJ2-7; CDR3nt: TGTGCCAGCAACAGGGGGACTAGCGGGAGCTACGAGCAGTACTTC; CDR3aa: CASNRGTSGSYEQYF
v_gene: TRBV21-1; abundance: .; d_gene: .; j_gene: TRBJ1-5; CDR3nt: TGTGCCAGCAGCTCGACGCCGGACAGGGTCAATCAGCCCCAGCATTTT; CDR3aa: CASSSTPDRVNQPQHF
v_gene: TRBV4-1; abundance: .; d_gene: TRBD2; j_gene: TRBJ2-1; CDR3nt: TGCGCCAGCAGCCAGCCGGGACTAGCGGGAGGTTACAATGAGCAGTTCTTC; CDR3aa: CASSQPGLAGGYNEQFF
v_gene: TRBV19; abundance: .; d_gene: .; j_gene: TRBJ1-2; CDR3nt: TGTGCCAGTAGTGGCAGGGTAGGCTATGGCTACACCTTC; CDR3aa: CASSGRVGYGYTF
v_gene: TRBV5-1; abundance: .; d_gene: TRBD2; j_gene: TRBJ2-1; CDR3nt: TGCGCCAGCAGCCCCGGACTAGCGGGGGCTGGCGGGTTCTTC; CDR3aa: CASSPGLAGAGGFF
v_gene: TRBV15; abundance: few; d_gene: TRBD2; j_gene: TRBJ2-3; CDR3nt: TGTGCCACCAGCAGGGGTCGGCGCGGGGGGGCTGCAGATACGCAGTATTTT; CDR3aa: CATSRGRRGGAADTQYF
v_gene: TRBV19; abundance: few; d_gene: TRBD1; j_gene: TRBJ1-2; CDR3nt: TGTGCCAGTAGCCAACCCCTGACAGGGGGGACTGGCTACACCTTC; CDR3aa: CASSQPLTGGTGYTF
v_gene: TRBV2; abundance: .; d_gene: .; j_gene: TRBJ1-2; CDR3nt: TGTGCCAGCAGTGTGGAGGATAACTATGGCTACACCTTC; CDR3aa: CASSVEDNYGYTF
v_gene: TRBV2; abundance: .; d_gene: .; j_gene: TRBJ1-3; CDR3nt: TGTGCCAGCAGTTCGCAGGGGTACGGAAACACCATATATTTT; CDR3aa: CASSSQGYGNTIYF
v_gene: TRBV5-1; abundance: .; d_gene: .; j_gene: TRBJ1-2; CDR3nt: TGCGCCAGCAGCGGGGACTTGGCAGGGGGCTACACCTTC; CDR3aa: CASSGDLAGGYTF
v_gene: TRBV5-1; abundance: once; d_gene: TRBD2; j_gene: TRBJ2-3; CDR3nt: TGCGCCAGCAGCTTGCTACTAGCGGGAGAGCCTACGCAGTATTTT; CDR3aa: CASSLLLAGEPTQYF
v_gene: TRBV29-1; abundance: .; d_gene: .; j_gene: TRBJ1-1; CDR3nt: TGCAGCGCGAGGAGGTCATTAGGGAACACTGAAGCTTTCTTT; CDR3aa: CSARRSLGNTEAFF
v_gene: TRBV19; abundance: .; d_gene: .; j_gene: TRBJ2-7; CDR3nt: TGTGCCACAGGACTTGGGGGGATAAACTACGAGCAGTACTTC; CDR3aa: CATGLGGINYEQYF
v_gene: TRBV6-5; abundance: .; d_gene: .; j_gene: TRBJ2-5; CDR3nt: TGTGCCTCAGCGAGGGCGGAGACCCAGTACTTC; CDR3aa: CASARAETQYF
v_gene: TRBV7-6; abundance: .; d_gene: .; j_gene: TRBJ1-3; CDR3nt: TGTGCCAGCAGCCCGACTCCGGCCCCTGGAAACACCATATATTTT; CDR3aa: CASSPTPAPGNTIYF
v_gene: TRBV6-1; abundance: .; d_gene: TRBD2; j_gene: TRBJ2-1; CDR3nt: TGTGCCGCGCGTCTGTGGGAGGGCTACAATGAGCAGTTCTTC; CDR3aa: CAARLWEGYNEQFF
v_gene: TRBV15; abundance: .; d_gene: TRBD1; j_gene: TRBJ2-6; CDR3nt: TGTGCCACCAGCCACCCGGGACAGGGGGGCTCTGGGGCCAACGTCCTGACTTTC; CDR3aa: CATSHPGQGGSGANVLTF
v_gene: TRBV9; abundance: .; d_gene: TRBD2; j_gene: TRBJ2-1; CDR3nt: TGTGCCAGCAGCGTAGCTCTGACTAGCGGAAGTGAGAATGAGCAGTTCTTC; CDR3aa: CASSVALTSGSENEQFF
v_gene: TRBV29-1; abundance: .; d_gene: .; j_gene: TRBJ1-1; CDR3nt: TGCGGCGCCCTGGACACCTACGAGGAAGCTTTCTTT; CDR3aa: CGALDTYEEAFF
v_gene: TRBV7-8; abundance: once; d_gene: .; j_gene: TRBJ1-2; CDR3nt: TGTGCCAGCAGCCAGCACTACACAGGGACCGGTGGCTACACCTTC; CDR3aa: CASSQHYTGTGGYTF
v_gene: TRBV2; abundance: .; d_gene: .; j_gene: TRBJ2-5; CDR3nt: TGTGCCAGCACCGGACTAAGCCAAGAGACCCAGTACTTC; CDR3aa: CASTGLSQETQYF
v_gene: TRBV2; abundance: .; d_gene: .; j_gene: TRBJ2-1; CDR3nt: TGTGCCAGCAGTGATAGGGGGAGCTCCTACAATGAGCAGTTCTTC; CDR3aa: CASSDRGSSYNEQFF
v_gene: TRBV12-5; abundance: .; d_gene: TRBD2; j_gene: TRBJ2-3; CDR3nt: TGTGCTAGTGGGCCCGGACTAGCGGGGGGGAATGCGCAGTATTTT; CDR3aa: CASGPGLAGGNAQYF
v_gene: TRBV5-1; abundance: .; d_gene: TRBD1; j_gene: TRBJ2-6; CDR3nt: TGCGCCAGCAGCGAGGGACAGGGGGCCTATGGGGCCAACGTCCTGACTTTC; CDR3aa: CASSEGQGAYGANVLTF